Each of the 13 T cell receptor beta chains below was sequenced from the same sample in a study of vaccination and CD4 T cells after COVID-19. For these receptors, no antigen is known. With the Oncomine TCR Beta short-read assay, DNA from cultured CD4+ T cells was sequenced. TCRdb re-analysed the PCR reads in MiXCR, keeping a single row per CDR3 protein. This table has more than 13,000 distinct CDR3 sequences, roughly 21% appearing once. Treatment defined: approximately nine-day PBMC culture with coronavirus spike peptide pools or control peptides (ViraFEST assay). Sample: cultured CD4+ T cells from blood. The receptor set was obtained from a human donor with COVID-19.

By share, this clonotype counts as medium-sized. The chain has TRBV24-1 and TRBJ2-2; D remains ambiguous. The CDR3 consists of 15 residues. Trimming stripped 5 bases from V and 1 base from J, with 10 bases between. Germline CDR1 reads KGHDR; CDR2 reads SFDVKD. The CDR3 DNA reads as TGTGCCACCAGTGGGGATTATTGGAACACCGGGGAGCTGTTTTTT. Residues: CATSGDYWNTGELFF.

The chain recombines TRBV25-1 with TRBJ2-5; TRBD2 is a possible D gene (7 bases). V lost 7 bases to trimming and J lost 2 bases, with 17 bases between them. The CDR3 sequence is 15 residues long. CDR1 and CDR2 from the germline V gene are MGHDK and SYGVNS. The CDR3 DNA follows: TGTGCCAGCATGTTGGGCGGGGGCCCTCAAGAGACCCAGTACTTC. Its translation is CASMLGGGPQETQYF. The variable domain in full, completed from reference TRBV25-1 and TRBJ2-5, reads EADIYQTPRYLVIGTGKKITLECSQTMGHDKMYWYQQDPGMELHLIHYSYGVNSTEKGDLSSESTVSRIRTEHFPLTLESARPSHTSQYLCASMLGGGPQETQYFGPGTRLLVL.

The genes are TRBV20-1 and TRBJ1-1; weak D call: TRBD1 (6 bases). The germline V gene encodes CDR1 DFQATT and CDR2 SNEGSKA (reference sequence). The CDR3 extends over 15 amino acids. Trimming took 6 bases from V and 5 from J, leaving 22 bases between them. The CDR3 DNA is TGCAGTGCCAACTCTTATTCACAGGGTTGGACTGAAGCTTTCTTT. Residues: CSANSYSQGWTEAFF.

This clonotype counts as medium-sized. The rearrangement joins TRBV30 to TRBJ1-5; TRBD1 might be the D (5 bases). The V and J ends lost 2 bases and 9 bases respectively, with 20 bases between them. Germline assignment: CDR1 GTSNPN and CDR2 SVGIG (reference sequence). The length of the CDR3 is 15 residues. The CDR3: CAWSSVGEGRGPQHF. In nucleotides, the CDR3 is TGTGCCTGGAGTAGTGTGGGGGAAGGGAGAGGGCCCCAGCATTTT.

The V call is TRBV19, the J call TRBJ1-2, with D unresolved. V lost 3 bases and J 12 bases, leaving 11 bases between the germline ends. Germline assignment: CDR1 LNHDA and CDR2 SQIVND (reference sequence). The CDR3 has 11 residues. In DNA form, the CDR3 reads TGTGCCAGTAGTATTGATTGGGTTCACACCTTC. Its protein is CASSIDWVHTF.

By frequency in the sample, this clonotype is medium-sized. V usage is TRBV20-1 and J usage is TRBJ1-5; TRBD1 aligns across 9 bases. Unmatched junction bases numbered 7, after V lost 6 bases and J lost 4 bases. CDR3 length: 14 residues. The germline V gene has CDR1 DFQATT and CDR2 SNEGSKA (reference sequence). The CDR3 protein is CSAHGQGQNQPQHF. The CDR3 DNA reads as TGCAGTGCCCATGGACAGGGGCAGAATCAGCCCCAGCATTTT.

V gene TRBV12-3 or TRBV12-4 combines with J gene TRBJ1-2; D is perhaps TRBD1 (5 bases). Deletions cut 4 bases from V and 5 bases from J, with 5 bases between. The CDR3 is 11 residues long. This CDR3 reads CASSWGYGYTF. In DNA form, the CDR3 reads TGTGCCAGCAGTTGGGGGTATGGCTACACCTTC.

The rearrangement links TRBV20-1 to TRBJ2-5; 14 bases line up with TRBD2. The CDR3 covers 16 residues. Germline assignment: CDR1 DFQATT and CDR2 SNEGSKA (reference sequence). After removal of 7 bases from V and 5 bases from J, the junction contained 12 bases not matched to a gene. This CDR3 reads CSVPGTSGGMMETQYF. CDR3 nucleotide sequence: TGCAGTGTGCCCGGGACTAGCGGGGGAATGATGGAGACCCAGTACTTC.

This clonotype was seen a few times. The CDR3 here is CASSLAGDQPQHF. The CDR3 coding sequence is TGTGCCAGCAGCTTAGCAGGGGATCAGCCCCAGCATTTT. The chain links TRBV7-8 to TRBJ1-5; the D gene is possibly TRBD1 (5 bases). CDR3 length equals 13 residues. Trimming shortened V by 0 bases and J by 5 bases, and 5 bases separated the two germline ends. Germline V gives CDR1 SGHVS, CDR2 FQNEAQ.

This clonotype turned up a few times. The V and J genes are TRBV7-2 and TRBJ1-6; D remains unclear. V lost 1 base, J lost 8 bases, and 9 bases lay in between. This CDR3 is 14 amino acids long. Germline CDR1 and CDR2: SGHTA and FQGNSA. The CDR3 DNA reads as TGTGCCAGCAGCTTAGGGAGAACGGATTCACCCCTCCACTTT. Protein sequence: CASSLGRTDSPLHF.

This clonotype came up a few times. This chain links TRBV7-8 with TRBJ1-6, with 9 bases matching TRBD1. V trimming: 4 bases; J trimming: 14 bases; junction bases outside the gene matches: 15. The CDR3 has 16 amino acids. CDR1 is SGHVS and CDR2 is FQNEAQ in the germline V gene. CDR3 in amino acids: CASSSNLNRGPWALHF. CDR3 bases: TGTGCCAGCAGCTCAAACCTTAACAGGGGGCCGTGGGCCCTCCACTTT.

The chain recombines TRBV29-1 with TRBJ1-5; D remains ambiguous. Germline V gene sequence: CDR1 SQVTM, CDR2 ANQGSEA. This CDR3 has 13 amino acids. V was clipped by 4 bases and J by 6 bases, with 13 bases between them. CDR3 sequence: CSVGTDSTQPQHF. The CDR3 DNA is TGCAGCGTTGGAACAGACTCGACTCAGCCCCAGCATTTT.

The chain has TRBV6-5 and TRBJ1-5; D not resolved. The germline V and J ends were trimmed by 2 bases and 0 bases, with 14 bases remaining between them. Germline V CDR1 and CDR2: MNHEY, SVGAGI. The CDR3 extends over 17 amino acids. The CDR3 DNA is TGTGCCAGCAGTTACGAATCCGCCCATATTAGCAATCAGCCCCAGCATTTT. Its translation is CASSYESAHISNQPQHF.